This T cell receptor beta chain was captured by sequencing in a study of shared clonotypes between healthy human individuals. The donor cohort consisted entirely of Caucasian adults residing in Nashville, Tennessee. CD4+ cells were split into CD45RA+ naive and CD45RA-negative memory subsets. For each subset, genomic DNA was distributed in equal portions over several immunoSEQ plates. Some clones are missing from TCRdb's copy, which holds only in-frame ones; the method was immunoSEQ multiplex PCR. Of about 1.5 million clones listed, 95% to 99% were seen once; the top ten hold about 0.45%. Losses at the gene ends were 4 bases for V and 7 bases for J; bases not matched to a gene: 8. Looked up from germline, CDR1 is SGHRS and CDR2 is YFSETQ. This CDR3 spans 15 amino acids.

The sequenced material came from naive CD4+ T cells sorted from blood. Subset here: CD45RA+ positively selected. This chain uses TRBV5-1 with TRBJ2-1; 10 bases fit TRBD2. The TCR comes from a man between 25 and 39 years old in good health. CDR3 amino acids: CASSNRTSGGNEQFF. CDR3 sequence (DNA): TGCGCCAGCAGCAACCGGACTAGCGGAGGGAATGAGCAGTTCTTC.